This T cell receptor beta chain emerged from a study of PD-1 blockade in classical Hodgkin lymphoma. Here immunoSEQ multiplex PCR was the method, and the copy in TCRdb shows in-frame clones only, minus some. The sample consists of about 96,000 clones, under 95% of them appearing once. Study-wide findings and caveats: Patients starting nivolumab less than 1 year after ASCT had lower diversity and were excluded from later analyses. TCR diversity at baseline was reported to be reduced in newly diagnosed patients relative to healthy donors. With CD4+ cells, TCR diversity rose significantly by C4D1, but not with CD8+ cells.

Time point specified: cycle 4 day 1 (C4D1), after 6 weeks of nivolumab. All trial patients relapsed after autologous stem cell transplantation. Complete response, partial response or progressive disease made up the best responses. This CDR3 is built from 15 residues. V lost 0 bases, J lost 1 base, and 11 bases lay in between. Germline loops: CDR1 SGHRS, CDR2 YFSETQ. Concerning this clone: The target antigen is unknown.

This sample comprised peripheral blood mononuclear cells (PBMCs), obtained before the fourth cycle of nivolumab. The rearrangement uses TRBV5-1 and TRBJ2-7; D not certain. This TCR derives from a human donor with classical Hodgkin lymphoma. This CDR3 is CASSLGGITSYEQYF. The CDR3 DNA follows: TGCGCCAGCAGCTTGGGGGGTATAACATCCTACGAGCAGTACTTC. Complete variable domain (other parts from reference TRBV5-1 and TRBJ2-7): KAGVTQTPRYLIKTRGQQVTLSCSPISGHRSVSWYQQTPGQGLQFLFEYFSETQRNKGNFPGRFSGRQFSNSRSEMNVSTLELGDSALYLCASSLGGITSYEQYFGPGTRLTVT.